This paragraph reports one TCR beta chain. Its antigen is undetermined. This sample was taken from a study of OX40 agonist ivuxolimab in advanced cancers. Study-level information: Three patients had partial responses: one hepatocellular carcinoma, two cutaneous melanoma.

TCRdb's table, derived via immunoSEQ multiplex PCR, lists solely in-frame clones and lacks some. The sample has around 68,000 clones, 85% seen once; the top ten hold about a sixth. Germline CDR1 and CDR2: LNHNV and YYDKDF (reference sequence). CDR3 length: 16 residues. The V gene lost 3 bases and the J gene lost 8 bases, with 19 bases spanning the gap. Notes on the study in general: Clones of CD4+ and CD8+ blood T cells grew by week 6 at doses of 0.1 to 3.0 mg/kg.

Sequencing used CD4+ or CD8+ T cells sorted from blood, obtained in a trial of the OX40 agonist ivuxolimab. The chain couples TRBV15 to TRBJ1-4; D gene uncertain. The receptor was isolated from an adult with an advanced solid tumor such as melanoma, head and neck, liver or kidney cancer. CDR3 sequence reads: CATSSDPWIFKEKLFF. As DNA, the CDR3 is TGTGCCACCAGCAGTGATCCATGGATTTTTAAAGAAAAACTGTTTTTT.